The 15 T cell receptor beta chains reported below all come from one sample, sequenced in a study of T cells after yellow fever vaccination. Via MiXCR, TCRdb re-called the 5' RACE reads, giving one row per CDR3 protein. The data show 300,000 to 400,000 distinct CDR3 sequences, roughly a tenth seen once. The starting material was CD4+ T cells sorted from PBMCs, obtained 45 days after the yellow fever booster vaccination. These receptors were obtained from a man younger than 35 who received the YFV17D yellow fever vaccine.

The table lists this clonotype with many counts. V and J are TRBV10-3 and TRBJ2-1, with 12 bases that match TRBD2. Trimming cost V 6 bases and J 5 bases; bases outside gene matches: 2. The germline gives CDR1 ENHRY, CDR2 SYGVKD. This CDR3 has 14 residues. The CDR3 sequence: CAIRRTSGDNEQFF. The CDR3 DNA is TGTGCCATCAGGAGGACTAGCGGGGACAATGAGCAGTTCTTC.

This clonotype has a count of ten or more. CDR3 sequence reads: CAISVPLAGGTGELFF. The CDR3 nucleotides read TGTGCCATCAGTGTTCCCCTTGCGGGGGGGACCGGGGAGCTGTTTTTT. The chain joins TRBV10-3 to TRBJ2-2; the match to TRBD2 covers 9 bases. The CDR3 has 16 residues. Per germline, CDR1 ENHRY and CDR2 SYGVKD. J lost 5 bases, V lost 4 bases, and 8 bases had no gene match.

This clonotype was counted ten times or more. The J gene is TRBJ2-5, the V gene TRBV4-1; 11 positions match TRBD2. The CDR3 runs 19 residues. Germline-derived CDR1 and CDR2 are MGHRA and YSYEKL. The J segment lost 0 bases and the V segment lost 1 base, leaving 10 bases of the junction unmatched. DNA for the CDR3: TGCGCCAGCAGCCAAGTGTACCTAGCGGGGGGCCCCTACCAAGAGACCCAGTACTTC. The encoded protein is CASSQVYLAGGPYQETQYF.

The sample holds many counts of this clonotype. This chain links TRBV11-2 with TRBJ2-5; D is possibly TRBD2 (6 bases). Trimming took 8 bases from V and 0 from J, leaving 7 bases between them. From germline, CDR1 is SGHAT and CDR2 FQNNGV. CDR3 length equals 12 residues. The CDR3 DNA reads as TGTGCCAGCCGGGGGTACCAAGAGACCCAGTACTTC. Protein product: CASRGYQETQYF. Filled out from reference TRBV11-2 and TRBJ2-5, the complete variable domain reads EAGVAQSPRYKIIEKRQSVAFWCNPISGHATLYWYQQILGQGPKLLIQFQNNGVVDDSQLPKDRFSAERLKGVDSTLKIQPAKLEDSAVYLCASRGYQETQYFGPGTRLLVL.

This clonotype came up many times. The rearrangement uses TRBV9 and TRBJ2-5; possibly TRBD1 for D (6 bases). This CDR3 has 14 residues. The V end lost 0 bases, the J end lost 4 bases, and 10 bases lay between the germline ends. Germline V CDR1 and CDR2: SGDLS, YYNGEE. CDR3 sequence: CASSVGVGGETQYF. The CDR3, as DNA: TGTGCCAGCAGCGTAGGGGTAGGGGGAGAGACCCAGTACTTC. Drawing the rest from reference TRBV9 and TRBJ2-5, the complete variable domain is DSGVTQTPKHLITATGQRVTLRCSPRSGDLSVYWYQQSLDQGLQFLIQYYNGEERAKGNILERFSAQQFPDLHSELNLSSLELGDSALYFCASSVGVGGETQYFGPGTRLLVL.

The chain employs TRBV12-3 or TRBV12-4 and TRBJ1-2; TRBD1 aligns across 8 bases. Trimming removed 5 bases from V and 8 bases from J; junction bases left unmatched: 7. The CDR3 spans 13 residues. For the CDR3, the DNA is TGTGCCAGCAGTACCTTGGACAGGGCCGGCTACACCTTC. Protein sequence: CASSTLDRAGYTF.

The gene calls are TRBV7-2 and TRBJ1-1; maybe TRBD1 (6 bases). V was cut by 7 bases and J by 3 bases, with 15 bases left in between. Per germline, CDR1 SGHTA and CDR2 FQGNSA. CDR3 length: 14 residues. CDR3 sequence: CASTQGQIHTEAFF. CDR3 nucleotides: TGTGCCAGCACCCAAGGACAGATCCACACTGAAGCTTTCTTT.

This clonotype was counted ten times or more. The V and J genes are TRBV5-1 and TRBJ2-5, with 7 positions matching TRBD2. The CDR3 is 17 amino acids. From germline, CDR1 is SGHRS and CDR2 YFSETQ. With 1 base clipped from V and 2 bases from J, the junction kept 11 bases outside the gene matches. Here the CDR3 reads CASSLRGRALTQETQYF. The CDR3 region has the DNA TGCGCCAGCAGCTTGAGAGGGAGGGCCCTCACTCAAGAGACCCAGTACTTC.

This chain connects TRBV18 to TRBJ1-1; D is unresolved. The CDR3 totals 15 residues. CDR1 KGHSH and CDR2 LQKENI come from the germline V gene. Trimming pared 0 bases from V and 1 base from J, leaving 9 bases between. The CDR3 DNA reads as TGTGCCAGCTCACCACCGGTCAGCAGGAACACTGAAGCTTTCTTT. It codes for CASSPPVSRNTEAFF.

This clonotype was counted a few times. The chain uses TRBV9 and TRBJ1-1; TRBD1 is a possible D gene (6 bases). Germline assignment: CDR1 SGDLS and CDR2 YYNGEE. V lost 4 bases, J lost 0 bases, and 13 bases lay in between. This CDR3 contains 15 residues. This CDR3 reads CASSKRTAMNTEAFF. CDR3 nucleotides: TGTGCCAGCAGCAAAAGGACAGCAATGAACACTGAAGCTTTCTTT.

The chain employs TRBV4-2 and TRBJ2-1; D is unclear. Germline V gene sequence: CDR1 LGHNA, CDR2 YNFKEQ. The CDR3 runs 13 residues. V was cut by 0 bases and J by 7 bases, with 7 bases left in between. CDR3: CASSQDGVNEQFF. CDR3 sequence (DNA): TGTGCCAGCAGCCAAGACGGAGTAAATGAGCAGTTCTTC.

V gene TRBV24-1 combines with J gene TRBJ2-3; D is unresolved. CDR3 length: 16 residues. The germline gives CDR1 KGHDR, CDR2 SFDVKD. The V and J ends lost 0 bases and 0 bases respectively, with 9 bases between them. The chain's CDR3 is CATSDLQFGSTDTQYF. In DNA form, the CDR3 reads TGTGCCACCAGTGATTTGCAGTTCGGTAGCACAGATACGCAGTATTTT.

This rearrangement joins TRBV18 to TRBJ1-1; no firm D call. The length of the CDR3 is 15 residues. Trimming shortened V by 6 bases and J by 0 bases, and 14 bases separated the two germline ends. Germline assignment: CDR1 KGHSH and CDR2 LQKENI. The CDR3 DNA reads as TGTGCCAGCTCCCTCCGCGGCAGCTTGAACACTGAAGCTTTCTTT. It codes for CASSLRGSLNTEAFF.

This clonotype was observed many times. This rearrangement joins TRBV5-1 to TRBJ2-3; the D is unclear. The length of the CDR3 is 15 residues. Per the germline V gene, CDR1 is SGHRS and CDR2 is YFSETQ. Trimming left V 0 bases short and J 2 bases short, with 10 bases between. The CDR3: CASSLAWGLTDTQYF. The CDR3 DNA reads as TGCGCCAGCAGCTTGGCCTGGGGTCTCACAGATACGCAGTATTTT.

The chain links TRBV18 to TRBJ1-1; tentative D call: TRBD1 (5 bases). Germline-derived CDR1 and CDR2 are KGHSH and LQKENI. The germline V and J ends were trimmed by 3 bases and 1 base, with 12 bases remaining between them. This CDR3 is built from 15 residues. CDR3 nucleotides: TGTGCCAGCTCACCTAATGTGGGGGGGAACACTGAAGCTTTCTTT. This encodes CASSPNVGGNTEAFF.